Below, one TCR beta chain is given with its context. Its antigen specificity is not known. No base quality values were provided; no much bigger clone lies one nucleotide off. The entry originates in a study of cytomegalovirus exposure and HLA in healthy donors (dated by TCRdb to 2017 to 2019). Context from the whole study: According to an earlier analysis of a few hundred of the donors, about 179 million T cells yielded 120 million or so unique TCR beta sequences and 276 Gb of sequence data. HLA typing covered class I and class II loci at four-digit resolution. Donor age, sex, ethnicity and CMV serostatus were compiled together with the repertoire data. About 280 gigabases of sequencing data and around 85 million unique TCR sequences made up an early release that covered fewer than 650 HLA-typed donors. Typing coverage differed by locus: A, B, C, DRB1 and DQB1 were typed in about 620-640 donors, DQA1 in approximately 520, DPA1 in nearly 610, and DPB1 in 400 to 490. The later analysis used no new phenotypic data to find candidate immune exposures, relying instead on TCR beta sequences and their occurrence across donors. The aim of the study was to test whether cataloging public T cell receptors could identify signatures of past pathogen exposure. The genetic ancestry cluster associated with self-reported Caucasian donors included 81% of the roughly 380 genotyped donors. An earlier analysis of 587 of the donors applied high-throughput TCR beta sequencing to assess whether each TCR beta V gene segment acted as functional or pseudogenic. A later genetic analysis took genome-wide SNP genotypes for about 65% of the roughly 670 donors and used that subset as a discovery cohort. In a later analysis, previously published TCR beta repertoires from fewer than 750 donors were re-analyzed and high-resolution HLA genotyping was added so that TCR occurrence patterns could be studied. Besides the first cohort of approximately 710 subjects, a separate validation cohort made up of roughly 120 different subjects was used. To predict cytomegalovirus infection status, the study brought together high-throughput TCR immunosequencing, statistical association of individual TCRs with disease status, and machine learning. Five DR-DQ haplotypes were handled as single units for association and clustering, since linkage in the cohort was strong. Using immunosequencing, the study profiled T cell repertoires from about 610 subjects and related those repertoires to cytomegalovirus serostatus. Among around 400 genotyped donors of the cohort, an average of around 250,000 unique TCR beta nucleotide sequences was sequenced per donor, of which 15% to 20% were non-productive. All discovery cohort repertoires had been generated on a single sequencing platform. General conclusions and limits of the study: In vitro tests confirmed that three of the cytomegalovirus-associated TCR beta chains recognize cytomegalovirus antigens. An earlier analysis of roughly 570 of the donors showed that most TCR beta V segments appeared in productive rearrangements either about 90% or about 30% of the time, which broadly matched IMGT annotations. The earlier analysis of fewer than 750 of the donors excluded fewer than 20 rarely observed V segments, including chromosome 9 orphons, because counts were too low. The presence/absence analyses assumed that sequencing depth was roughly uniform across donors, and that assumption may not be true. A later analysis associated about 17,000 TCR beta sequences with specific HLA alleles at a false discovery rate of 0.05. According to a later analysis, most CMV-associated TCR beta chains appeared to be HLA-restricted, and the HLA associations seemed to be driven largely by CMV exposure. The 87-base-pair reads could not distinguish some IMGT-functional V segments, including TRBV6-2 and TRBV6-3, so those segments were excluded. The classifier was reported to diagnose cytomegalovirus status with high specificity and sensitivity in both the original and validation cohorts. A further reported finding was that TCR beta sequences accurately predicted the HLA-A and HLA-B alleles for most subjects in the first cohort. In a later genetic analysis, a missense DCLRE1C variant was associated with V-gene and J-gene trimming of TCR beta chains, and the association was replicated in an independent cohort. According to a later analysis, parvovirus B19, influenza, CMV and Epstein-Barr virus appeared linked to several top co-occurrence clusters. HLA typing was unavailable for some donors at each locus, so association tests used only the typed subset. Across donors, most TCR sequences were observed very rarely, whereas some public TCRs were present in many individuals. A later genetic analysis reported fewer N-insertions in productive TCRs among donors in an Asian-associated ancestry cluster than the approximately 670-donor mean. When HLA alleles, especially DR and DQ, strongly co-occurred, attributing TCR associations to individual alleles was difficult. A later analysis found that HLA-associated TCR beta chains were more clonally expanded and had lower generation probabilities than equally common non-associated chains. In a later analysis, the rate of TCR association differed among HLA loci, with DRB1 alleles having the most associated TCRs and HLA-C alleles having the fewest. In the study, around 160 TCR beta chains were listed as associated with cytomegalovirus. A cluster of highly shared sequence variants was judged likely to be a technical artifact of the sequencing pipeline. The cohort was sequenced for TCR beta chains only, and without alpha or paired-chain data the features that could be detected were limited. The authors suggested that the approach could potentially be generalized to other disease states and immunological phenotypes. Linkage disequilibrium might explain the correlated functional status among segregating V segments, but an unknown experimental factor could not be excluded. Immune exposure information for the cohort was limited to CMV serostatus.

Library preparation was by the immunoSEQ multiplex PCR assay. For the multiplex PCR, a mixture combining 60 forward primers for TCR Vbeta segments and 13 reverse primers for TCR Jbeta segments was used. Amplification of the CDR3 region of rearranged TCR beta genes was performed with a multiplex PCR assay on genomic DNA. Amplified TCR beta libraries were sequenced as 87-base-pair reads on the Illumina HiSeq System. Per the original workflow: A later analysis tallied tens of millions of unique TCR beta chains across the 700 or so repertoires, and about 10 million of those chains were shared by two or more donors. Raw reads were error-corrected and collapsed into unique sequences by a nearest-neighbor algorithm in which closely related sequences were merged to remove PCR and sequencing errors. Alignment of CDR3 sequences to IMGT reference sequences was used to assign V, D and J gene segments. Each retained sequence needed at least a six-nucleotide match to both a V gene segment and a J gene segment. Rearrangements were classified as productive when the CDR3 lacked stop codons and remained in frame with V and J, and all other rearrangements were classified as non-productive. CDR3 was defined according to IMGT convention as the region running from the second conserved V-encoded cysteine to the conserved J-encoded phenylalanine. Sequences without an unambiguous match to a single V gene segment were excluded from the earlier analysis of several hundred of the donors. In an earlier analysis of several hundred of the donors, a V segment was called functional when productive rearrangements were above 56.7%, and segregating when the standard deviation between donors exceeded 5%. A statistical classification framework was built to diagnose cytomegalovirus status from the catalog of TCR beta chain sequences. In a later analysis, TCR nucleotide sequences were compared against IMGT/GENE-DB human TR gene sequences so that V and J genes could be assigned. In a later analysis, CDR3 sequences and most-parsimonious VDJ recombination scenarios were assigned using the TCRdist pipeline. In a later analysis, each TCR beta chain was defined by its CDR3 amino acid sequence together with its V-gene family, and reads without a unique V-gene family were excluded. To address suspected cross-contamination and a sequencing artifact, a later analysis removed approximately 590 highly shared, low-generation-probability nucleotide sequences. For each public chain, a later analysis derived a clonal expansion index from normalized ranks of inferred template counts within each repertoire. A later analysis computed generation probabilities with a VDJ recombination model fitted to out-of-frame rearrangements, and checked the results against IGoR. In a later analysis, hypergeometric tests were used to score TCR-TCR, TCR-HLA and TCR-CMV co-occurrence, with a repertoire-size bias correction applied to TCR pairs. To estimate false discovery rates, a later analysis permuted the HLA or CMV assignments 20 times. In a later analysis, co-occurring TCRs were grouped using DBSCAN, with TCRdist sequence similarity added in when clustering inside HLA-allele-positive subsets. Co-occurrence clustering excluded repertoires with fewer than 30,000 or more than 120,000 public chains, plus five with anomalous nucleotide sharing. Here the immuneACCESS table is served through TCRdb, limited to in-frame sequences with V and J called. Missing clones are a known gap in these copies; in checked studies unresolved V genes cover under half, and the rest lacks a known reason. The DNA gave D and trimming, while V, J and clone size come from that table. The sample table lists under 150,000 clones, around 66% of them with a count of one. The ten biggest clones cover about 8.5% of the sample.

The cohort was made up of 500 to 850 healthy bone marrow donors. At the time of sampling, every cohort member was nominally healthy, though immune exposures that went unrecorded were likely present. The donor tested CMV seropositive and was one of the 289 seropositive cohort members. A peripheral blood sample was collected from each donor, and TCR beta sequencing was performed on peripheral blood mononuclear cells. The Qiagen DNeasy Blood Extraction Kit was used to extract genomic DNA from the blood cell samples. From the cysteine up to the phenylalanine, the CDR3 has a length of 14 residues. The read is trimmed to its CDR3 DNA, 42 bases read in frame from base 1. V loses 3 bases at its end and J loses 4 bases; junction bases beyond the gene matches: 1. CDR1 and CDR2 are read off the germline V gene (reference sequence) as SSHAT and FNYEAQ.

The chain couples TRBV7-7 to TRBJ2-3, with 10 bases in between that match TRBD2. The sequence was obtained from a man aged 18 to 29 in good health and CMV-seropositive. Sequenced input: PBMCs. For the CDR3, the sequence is CASSLGTSADTQYF. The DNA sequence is TGTGCCAGCAGCTTGGGGACTAGCGCAGATACGCAGTATTTT. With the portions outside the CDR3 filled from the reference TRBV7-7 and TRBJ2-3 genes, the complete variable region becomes GAGVSQSPRYKVTKRGQDVTLRCDPISSHATLYWYQQALGQGPEFLTYFNYEAQPDKSGLPSDRFSAERPEGSISTLTIQRTEQRDSAMYRCASSLGTSADTQYFGPGTRLTVL.